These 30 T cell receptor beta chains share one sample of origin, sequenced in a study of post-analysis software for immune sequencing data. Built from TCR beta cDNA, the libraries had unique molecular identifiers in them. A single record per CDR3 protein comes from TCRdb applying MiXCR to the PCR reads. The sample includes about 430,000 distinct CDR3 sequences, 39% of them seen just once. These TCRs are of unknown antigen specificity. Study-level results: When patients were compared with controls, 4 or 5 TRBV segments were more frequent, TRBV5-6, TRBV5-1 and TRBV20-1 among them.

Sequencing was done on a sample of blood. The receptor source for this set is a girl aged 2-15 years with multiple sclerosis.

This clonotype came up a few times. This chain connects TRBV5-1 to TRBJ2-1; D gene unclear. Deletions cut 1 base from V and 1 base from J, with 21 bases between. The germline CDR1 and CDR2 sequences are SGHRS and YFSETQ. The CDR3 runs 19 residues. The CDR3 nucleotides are TGCGCCAGCAGCTTGATCCCCCTGACCGGCTTAAGTTCCTACAATGAGCAGTTCTTC. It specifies CASSLIPLTGLSSYNEQFF. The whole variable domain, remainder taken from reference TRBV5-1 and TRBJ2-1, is KAGVTQTPRYLIKTRGQQVTLSCSPISGHRSVSWYQQTPGQGLQFLFEYFSETQRNKGNFPGRFSGRQFSNSRSEMNVSTLELGDSALYLCASSLIPLTGLSSYNEQFFGPGTRLTVL.

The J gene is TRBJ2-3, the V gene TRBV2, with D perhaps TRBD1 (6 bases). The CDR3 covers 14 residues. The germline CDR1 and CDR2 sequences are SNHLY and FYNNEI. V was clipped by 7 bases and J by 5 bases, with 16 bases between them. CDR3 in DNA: TGTGCCAGCAATCCCCGGACAGCTCTAGATACGCAGTATTTT. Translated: CASNPRTALDTQYF.

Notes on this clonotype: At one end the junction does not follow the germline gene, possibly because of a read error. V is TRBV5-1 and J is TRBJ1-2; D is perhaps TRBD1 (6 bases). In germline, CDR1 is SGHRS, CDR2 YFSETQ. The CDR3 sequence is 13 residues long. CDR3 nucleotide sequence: TGCGCCAACAGCCCACCCTTGGAGGGGGTCTACACCTTC. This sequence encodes CANSPPLEGVYTF.

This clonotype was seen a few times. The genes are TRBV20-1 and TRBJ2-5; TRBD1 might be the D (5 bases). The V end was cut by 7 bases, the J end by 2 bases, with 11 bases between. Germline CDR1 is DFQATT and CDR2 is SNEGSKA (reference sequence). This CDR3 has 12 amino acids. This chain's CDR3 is CSGQRTQETQYF. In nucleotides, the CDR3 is TGCAGTGGTCAACGGACACAAGAGACCCAGTACTTC.

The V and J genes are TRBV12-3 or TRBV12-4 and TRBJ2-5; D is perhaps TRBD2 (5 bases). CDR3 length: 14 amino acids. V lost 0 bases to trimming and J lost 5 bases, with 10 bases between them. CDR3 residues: CASSLALGGETQYF. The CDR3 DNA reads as TGTGCCAGCAGTTTAGCGCTGGGCGGGGAGACCCAGTACTTC.

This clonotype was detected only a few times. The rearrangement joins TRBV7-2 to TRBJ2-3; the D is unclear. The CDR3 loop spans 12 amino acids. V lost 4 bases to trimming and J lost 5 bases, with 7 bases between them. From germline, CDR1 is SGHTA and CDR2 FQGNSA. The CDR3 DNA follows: TGTGCCAGCAGCTCATTCAAAGATACGCAGTATTTT. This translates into CASSSFKDTQYF.

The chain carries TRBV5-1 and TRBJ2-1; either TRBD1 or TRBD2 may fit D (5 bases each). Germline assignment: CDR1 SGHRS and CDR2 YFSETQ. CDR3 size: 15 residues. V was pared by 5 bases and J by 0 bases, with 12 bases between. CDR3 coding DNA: TGCGCCAGCAGTCTGGGACGCACCTCCTACAATGAGCAGTTCTTC. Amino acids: CASSLGRTSYNEQFF.

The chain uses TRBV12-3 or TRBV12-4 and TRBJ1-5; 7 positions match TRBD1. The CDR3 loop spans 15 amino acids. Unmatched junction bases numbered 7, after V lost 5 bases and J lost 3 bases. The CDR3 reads CASSGRQGYNQPQHF. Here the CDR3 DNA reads TGTGCCAGCAGTGGCCGACAGGGATACAATCAGCCCCAGCATTTT.

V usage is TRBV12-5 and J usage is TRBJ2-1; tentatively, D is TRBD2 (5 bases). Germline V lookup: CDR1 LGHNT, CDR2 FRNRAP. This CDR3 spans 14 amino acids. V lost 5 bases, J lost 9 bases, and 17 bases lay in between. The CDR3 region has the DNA TGTGCTAGTGGTGCCACGAGGACTGGGTTTGAGCAGTTCTTC. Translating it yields CASGATRTGFEQFF.

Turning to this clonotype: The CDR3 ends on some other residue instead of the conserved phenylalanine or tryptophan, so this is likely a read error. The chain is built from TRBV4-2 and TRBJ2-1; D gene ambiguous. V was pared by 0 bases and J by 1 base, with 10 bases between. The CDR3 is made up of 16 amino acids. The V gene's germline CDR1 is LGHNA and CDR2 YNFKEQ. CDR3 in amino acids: CASSQDPQVSYNEQFC. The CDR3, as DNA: TGTGCCAGCAGCCAAGATCCCCAGGTATCCTACAATGAGCAGTTCTGC.

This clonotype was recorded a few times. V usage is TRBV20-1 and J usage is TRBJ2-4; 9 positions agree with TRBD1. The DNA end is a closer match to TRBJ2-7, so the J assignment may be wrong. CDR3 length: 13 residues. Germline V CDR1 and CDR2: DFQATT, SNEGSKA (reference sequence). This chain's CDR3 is CSAPGQGLDEQYF. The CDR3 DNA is TGCAGTGCCCCGGGACAGGGCTTGGACGAGCAGTACTTC.

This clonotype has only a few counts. CDR3 nucleotide sequence: TGCAGCGTTCCACAGGGGGGCGGACTGTTTTTT. Its translation is CSVPQGGGLFF. The V and J genes are TRBV29-1 and TRBJ1-4; TRBD1 aligns across 8 bases. This CDR3 has 11 amino acids. V gave up 5 bases and J gave up 13 bases; unmatched junction bases: 6. Germline values: CDR1 SQVTM, CDR2 ANQGSEA.

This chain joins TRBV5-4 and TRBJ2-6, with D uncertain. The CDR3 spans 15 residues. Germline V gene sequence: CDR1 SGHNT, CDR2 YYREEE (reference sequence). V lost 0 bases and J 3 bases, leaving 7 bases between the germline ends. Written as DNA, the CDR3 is TGTGCCAGCAGCTTGGGAGATTATGGGGCCAACGTCCTGACTTTC. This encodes CASSLGDYGANVLTF. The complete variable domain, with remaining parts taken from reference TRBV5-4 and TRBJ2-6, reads ETGVTQSPTHLIKTRGQQVTLRCSSQSGHNTVSWYQQALGQGPQFIFQYYREEENGRGNFPPRFSGLQFPNYSSELNVNALELDDSALYLCASSLGDYGANVLTFGAGSRLTVL.

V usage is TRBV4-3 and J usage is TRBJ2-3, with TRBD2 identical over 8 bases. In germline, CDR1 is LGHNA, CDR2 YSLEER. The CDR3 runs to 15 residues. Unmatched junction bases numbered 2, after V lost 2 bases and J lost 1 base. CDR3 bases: TGCGCCAGCAGCCAACAACTAGCGGGCACAGATACGCAGTATTTT. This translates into CASSQQLAGTDTQYF.

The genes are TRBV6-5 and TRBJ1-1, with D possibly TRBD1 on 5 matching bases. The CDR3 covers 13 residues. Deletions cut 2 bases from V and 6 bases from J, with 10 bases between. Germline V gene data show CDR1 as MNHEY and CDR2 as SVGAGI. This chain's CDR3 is CASSYQRGAEAFF. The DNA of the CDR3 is TGTGCCAGCAGTTACCAAAGGGGCGCTGAAGCTTTCTTT.

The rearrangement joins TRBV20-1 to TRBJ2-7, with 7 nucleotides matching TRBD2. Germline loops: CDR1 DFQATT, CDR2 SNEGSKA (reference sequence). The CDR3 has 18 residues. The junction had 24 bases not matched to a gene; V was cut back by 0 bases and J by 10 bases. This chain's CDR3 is CSARDVETSYILQEAQYF. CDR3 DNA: TGCAGTGCTAGAGATGTGGAGACTAGCTATATATTACAAGAGGCCCAGTACTTC.

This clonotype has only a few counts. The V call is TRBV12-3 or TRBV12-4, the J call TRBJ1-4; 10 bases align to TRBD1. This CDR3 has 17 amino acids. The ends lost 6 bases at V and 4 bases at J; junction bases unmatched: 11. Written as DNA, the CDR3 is TGTGCCAGCAGCCCTACCGGGACAGGGGCACTTAATGAAAAACTGTTTTTT. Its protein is CASSPTGTGALNEKLFF.

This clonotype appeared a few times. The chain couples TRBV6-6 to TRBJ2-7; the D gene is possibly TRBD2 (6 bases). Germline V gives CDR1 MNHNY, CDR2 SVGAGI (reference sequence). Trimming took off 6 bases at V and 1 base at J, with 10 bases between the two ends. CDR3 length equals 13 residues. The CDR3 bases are TGTGCCAGCAGACGGGACTGGTCCTACGAGCAGTACTTC. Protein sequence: CASRRDWSYEQYF.

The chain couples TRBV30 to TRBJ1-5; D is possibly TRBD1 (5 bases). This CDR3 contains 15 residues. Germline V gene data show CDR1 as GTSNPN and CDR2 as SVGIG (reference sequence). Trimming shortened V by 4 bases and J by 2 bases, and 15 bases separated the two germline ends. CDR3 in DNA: TGTGCCTGGACGGTTCCGGGGGACGGCAATCAGCCCCAGCATTTT. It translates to CAWTVPGDGNQPQHF.

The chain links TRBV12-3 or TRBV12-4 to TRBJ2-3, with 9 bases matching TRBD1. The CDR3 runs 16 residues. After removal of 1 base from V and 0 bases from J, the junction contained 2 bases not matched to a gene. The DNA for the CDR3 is TGTGCCAGCAGTTTAGGTGGGACAGGGAGCACAGATACGCAGTATTTT. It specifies CASSLGGTGSTDTQYF.

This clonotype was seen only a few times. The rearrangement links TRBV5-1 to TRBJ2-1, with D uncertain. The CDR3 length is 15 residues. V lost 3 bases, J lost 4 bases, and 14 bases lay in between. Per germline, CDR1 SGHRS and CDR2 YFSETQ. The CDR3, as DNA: TGCGCCAGCAGCTCGATCCCAAGGGTTTACAATGAGCAGTTCTTC. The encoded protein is CASSSIPRVYNEQFF.

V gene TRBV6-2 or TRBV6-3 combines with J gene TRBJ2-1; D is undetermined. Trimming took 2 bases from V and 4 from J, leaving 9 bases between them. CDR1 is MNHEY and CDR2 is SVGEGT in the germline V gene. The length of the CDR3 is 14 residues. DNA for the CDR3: TGTGCCAGCAGTTACGATACTAAATACAATGAGCAGTTCTTC. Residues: CASSYDTKYNEQFF.

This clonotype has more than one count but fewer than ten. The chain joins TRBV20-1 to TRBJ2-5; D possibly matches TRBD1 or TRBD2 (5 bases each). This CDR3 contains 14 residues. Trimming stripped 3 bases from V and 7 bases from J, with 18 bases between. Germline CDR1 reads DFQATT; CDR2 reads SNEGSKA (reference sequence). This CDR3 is CSASGTPRIGTQYF. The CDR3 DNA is TGCAGTGCTAGTGGGACGCCCAGGATCGGGACCCAGTACTTC.

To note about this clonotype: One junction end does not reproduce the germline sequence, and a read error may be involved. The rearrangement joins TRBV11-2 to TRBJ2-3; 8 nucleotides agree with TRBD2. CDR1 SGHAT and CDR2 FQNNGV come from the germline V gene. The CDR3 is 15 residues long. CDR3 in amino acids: CVSSRGTRVPDTQYF. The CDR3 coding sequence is TGTGTCAGCAGCCGCGGGACTAGGGTACCAGATACGCAGTATTTT.

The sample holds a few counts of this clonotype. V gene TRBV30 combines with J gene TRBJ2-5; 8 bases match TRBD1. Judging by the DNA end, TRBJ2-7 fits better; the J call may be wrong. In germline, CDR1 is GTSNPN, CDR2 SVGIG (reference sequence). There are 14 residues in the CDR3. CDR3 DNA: TGTGCCTGCGTACCGGGACAGGAGGCCTACGAGCAGTACTTC. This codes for CACVPGQEAYEQYF.

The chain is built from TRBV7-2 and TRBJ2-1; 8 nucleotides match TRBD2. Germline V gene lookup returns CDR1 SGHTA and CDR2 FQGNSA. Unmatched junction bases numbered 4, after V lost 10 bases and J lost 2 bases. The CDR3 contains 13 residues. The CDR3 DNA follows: TGTGCCACCGGGACTAGAACCTACAATGAGCAGTTCTTC. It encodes CATGTRTYNEQFF.

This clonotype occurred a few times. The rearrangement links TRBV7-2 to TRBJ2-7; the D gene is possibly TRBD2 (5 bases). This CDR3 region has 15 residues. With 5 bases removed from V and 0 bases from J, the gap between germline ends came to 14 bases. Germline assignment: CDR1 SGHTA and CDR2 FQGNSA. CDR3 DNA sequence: TGTGCCAGCAGCCGCTCCGGGATTGTCTCCTACGAGCAGTACTTC. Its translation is CASSRSGIVSYEQYF.

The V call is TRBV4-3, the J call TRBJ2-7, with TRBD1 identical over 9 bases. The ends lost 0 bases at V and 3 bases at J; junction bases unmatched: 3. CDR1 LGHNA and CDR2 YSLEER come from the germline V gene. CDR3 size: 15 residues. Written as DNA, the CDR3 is TGCGCCAGCAGCCAAGAAAGGGGACAGGGCTACGAGCAGTACTTC. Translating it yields CASSQERGQGYEQYF.

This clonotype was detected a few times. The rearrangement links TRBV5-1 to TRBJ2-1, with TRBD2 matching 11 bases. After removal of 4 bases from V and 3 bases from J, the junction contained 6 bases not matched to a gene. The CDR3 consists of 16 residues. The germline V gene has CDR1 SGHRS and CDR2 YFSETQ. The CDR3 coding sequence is TGCGCCAGCAGCCGAAGGACTAGCGGGTACTACAATGAGCAGTTCTTC. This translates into CASSRRTSGYYNEQFF.

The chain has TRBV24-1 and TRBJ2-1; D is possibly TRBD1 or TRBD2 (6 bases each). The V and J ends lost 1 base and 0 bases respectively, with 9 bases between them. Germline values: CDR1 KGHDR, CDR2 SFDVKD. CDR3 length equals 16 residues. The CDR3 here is CATSDFRGPSYNEQFF. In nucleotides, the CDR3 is TGTGCCACCAGTGATTTTCGGGGGCCCTCCTACAATGAGCAGTTCTTC.